A selection of T cell receptor beta chains follows, all from one sample in a study of chemoradiotherapy in HPV16-positive cancers. Generated by immunoSEQ multiplex PCR, the TCRdb table keeps only in-frame clones and is missing some. Here the sample spans fewer than 15,000 clones, around two thirds being singletons. This material was acquired from a patient who underwent chemoradiotherapy. The receptors were sampled from a human donor with HPV-associated anogenital cancer. The CDR3 runs from the conserved cysteine through the conserved F or W. Fields, in order: J gene, clone size, D gene, V gene, CDR3 protein, CDR3 DNA. A D gene is named only where the DNA matches it firmly. Some rows mark clone size as missing; the rest say once, few, many or name a class of expanded clone.

>TRBJ2-2|.|TRBD2|TRBV30
CAWSGTSGRATGELFF
TGTGCCTGGAGTGGGACTAGCGGGAGGGCGACCGGGGAGCTGTTTTTT
>TRBJ2-5|.|.|TRBV20-1
CSAREQETQYF
TGCAGTGCTAGAGAGCAAGAGACCCAGTACTTC
>TRBJ1-1|.|.|TRBV9
CASSVNEMNTEAFF
TGTGCCAGCAGCGTAAATGAAATGAACACTGAAGCTTTCTTT
>TRBJ2-5|.|TRBD1|TRBV4-1
CASSLRTGLETQYF
TGCGCCAGCAGCCTCCGGACAGGGCTGGAGACCCAGTACTTC
>TRBJ2-1|.|TRBD2|TRBV28
CASSRSGSRNEQFF
TGTGCCAGCAGTAGGAGCGGGAGTCGGAATGAGCAGTTCTTC
>TRBJ1-3|.|.|TRBV28
CASSRNTIYF
TGTGCCAGCAGTCGAAACACCATATATTTT
>TRBJ1-4|few|TRBD1|TRBV5-1
CASSRDRGDEKLFF
TGCGCCAGCAGCCGGGACAGGGGGGATGAAAAACTGTTTTTT
>TRBJ2-1|.|.|TRBV30
CAWTLAGEQFF
TGTGCCTGGACACTGGCGGGCGAGCAGTTCTTC
>TRBJ1-5|few|.|TRBV19
CASSIRGKDQPQHF
TGTGCCAGTAGTATTCGGGGGAAAGATCAGCCCCAGCATTTT
>TRBJ2-1|once|.|TRBV5-5
CASSQFLTADNEQFF
TGTGCCAGCAGCCAATTTCTGACAGCCGACAATGAGCAGTTCTTC
>TRBJ2-7|.|TRBD1|TRBV28
CASSGTGTGSYEQYF
TGTGCCAGCAGCGGGACCGGGACAGGCTCCTACGAGCAGTACTTC
>TRBJ1-6|few|.|TRBV30
CAWTGSYNSPLHF
TGTGCCTGGACTGGCTCCTATAATTCACCCCTCCACTTT
>TRBJ2-5|few|TRBD1|TRBV5-1
CASSKAPGGSQETQYF
TGCGCCAGCAGCAAAGCGCCAGGGGGAAGCCAAGAGACCCAGTACTTC
>TRBJ2-1|.|.|TRBV28
CASSLPNRVFYNEQFF
TGTGCCAGCAGTTTACCCAACAGGGTTTTCTACAATGAGCAGTTCTTC
>TRBJ2-1|.|TRBD2|TRBV10-3
CAISGLAGNEQFF
TGTGCCATCAGTGGACTAGCGGGAAATGAGCAGTTCTTC
>TRBJ2-3|.|TRBD1|TRBV5-1
CASSFEWGQGNADTQYF
TGCGCCAGCAGTTTCGAATGGGGACAGGGTAACGCAGATACGCAGTATTTT
>TRBJ2-7|.|.|TRBV11-3
CASSFRGAPYEQYF
TGTGCCAGCAGCTTCCGGGGGGCCCCCTACGAGCAGTACTTC
>TRBJ2-3|.|TRBD1|TRBV5-6
CASNGDRADTQYF
TGTGCCAGCAACGGGGACAGGGCAGATACGCAGTATTTT
>TRBJ2-3|.|TRBD2|TRBV5-1
CASSFKLAGGVNVDTQYF
TGCGCCAGCAGCTTTAAACTAGCGGGAGGAGTGAATGTAGATACGCAGTATTTT
>TRBJ2-1|.|.|TRBV7-7
CASSPEVGSYNEQFF
TGTGCTAGCAGCCCCGAGGTGGGGTCCTACAATGAGCAGTTCTTC
>TRBJ2-2|once|TRBD1|TRBV7-9
CASSSGDRDTGELFF
TGTGCCAGCAGTTCCGGGGACAGGGACACCGGGGAGCTGTTTTTT
>TRBJ2-7|.|.|TRBV25-1
CASSESTGLEGYEQYF
TGTGCCAGCAGTGAATCTACGGGCTTGGAGGGCTACGAGCAGTACTTC
>TRBJ2-5|.|.|TRBV28
CASSFRGPFNTQYF
TGTGCCAGCAGTTTTCGGGGGCCTTTTAACACCCAGTACTTC
>TRBJ1-1|.|TRBD1|TRBV6-5
CASEPGGRNTEAFF
TGTGCCAGCGAACCAGGGGGAAGGAACACTGAAGCTTTCTTT
>TRBJ1-1|.|.|TRBV30
CAWRWGDNMNTEAFF
TGTGCCTGGAGGTGGGGGGACAACATGAACACTGAAGCTTTCTTT
>TRBJ2-2|.|TRBD1|TRBV7-9
CASSPSKWTGQNTGELFF
TGTGCCAGCAGCCCCTCAAAATGGACAGGGCAGAACACCGGGGAGCTGTTTTTT
>TRBJ2-7|.|.|TRBV30
CAWSVSYEQYF
TGTGCCTGGAGTGTATCCTACGAGCAGTACTTC
>TRBJ2-3|few|TRBD2|TRBV6-6
CASRSGLAGVHTQYF
TGTGCCAGCAGATCAGGACTAGCGGGAGTCCATACGCAGTATTTT
>TRBJ2-1|once|TRBD2|TRBV7-2
CASSPRGSGRVRGEQFF
TGTGCCAGCAGCCCAAGGGGTAGCGGGAGGGTGCGGGGTGAGCAGTTCTTC
>TRBJ1-2|.|.|TRBV4-3
CASSQESGEGYGYTF
TGCGCCAGCAGCCAAGAATCCGGCGAAGGCTATGGCTACACCTTC
>TRBJ1-2|.|TRBD1|TRBV6-1
CASSALWTGDNGYTF
TGTGCCAGCAGTGCCCTTTGGACAGGGGATAATGGCTACACCTTC
>TRBJ1-2|.|.|TRBV28
CASSFGSRGYTF
TGTGCCAGCAGTTTCGGGTCCCGGGGCTACACCTTC
>TRBJ2-5|.|.|TRBV28
CASSLWQGGQETQYF
TGTGCCAGCAGTTTATGGCAGGGCGGACAAGAGACCCAGTACTTC
>TRBJ2-1|.|TRBD2|TRBV5-6
CASSSVTSASYNEQFF
TGTGCCAGCAGCTCGGTGACTAGCGCCTCCTACAATGAGCAGTTCTTC
>TRBJ2-1|.|TRBD2|TRBV9
CASSPRAGTSGDNEQFF
TGTGCCAGCAGCCCTCGAGCCGGGACTAGCGGGGACAATGAGCAGTTCTTC
>TRBJ2-5|few|.|TRBV6-1
CASRVGSTQETQYF
TGTGCCAGCCGGGTCGGCAGCACCCAAGAGACCCAGTACTTC
>TRBJ1-5|.|.|TRBV6-5
CASSYARGSNQPQHF
TGTGCCAGCAGTTACGCGAGGGGGAGCAATCAGCCCCAGCATTTT
>TRBJ2-3|.|.|TRBV7-2
CASRRRRLGDTQYF
TGTGCCAGCAGGCGCCGCCGGTTGGGGGATACGCAGTATTTT
>TRBJ1-5|.|.|TRBV30
CAWSPTSRNQPQHF
TGTGCCTGGAGTCCGACAAGCCGTAATCAGCCCCAGCATTTT
>TRBJ2-1|few|.|TRBV7-6
CASSTYSANEQFF
TGTGCCAGCAGCACCTACTCGGCAAATGAGCAGTTCTTC
>TRBJ2-7|.|.|TRBV29-1
CSVVWNYEQYF
TGCAGCGTTGTGTGGAACTACGAGCAGTACTTC
>TRBJ2-2|.|.|TRBV4-1
CASSQDLGASNTGELFF
TGCGCCAGCAGCCAAGATTTGGGGGCATCGAACACCGGGGAGCTGTTTTTT
>TRBJ1-2|.|TRBD1|TRBV27
CASSLTGGSNYGYTF
TGTGCCAGCAGTCTCACAGGGGGTAGTAACTATGGCTACACCTTC
>TRBJ2-3|.|.|TRBV14
CASSSQVTDTQYF
TGTGCCAGCAGCTCACAGGTCACAGATACGCAGTATTTT
>TRBJ1-1|.|.|TRBV5-1
CASSLGGQGGTEAFF
TGCGCCAGCAGCTTGGGTGGGCAGGGCGGAACTGAAGCTTTCTTT
>TRBJ2-5|.|TRBD2|TRBV5-4
CASSFPSGSYQETQYF
TGTGCCAGCAGCTTTCCTAGCGGGTCGTACCAAGAGACCCAGTACTTC
>TRBJ2-5|.|TRBD1|TRBV6-5
CASSKQGNQETQYF
TGTGCCAGCAGTAAACAGGGGAACCAAGAGACCCAGTACTTC
>TRBJ1-2|.|.|TRBV4-3
CASSPQQGEPLSYTF
TGCGCCAGCAGCCCCCAACAAGGGGAACCGCTGAGCTACACCTTC
>TRBJ2-1|.|.|TRBV7-3
CASSPSNSAYNEQFF
TGTGCCAGCAGCCCCTCGAATTCGGCATACAATGAGCAGTTCTTC
>TRBJ2-4|.|.|TRBV4-2
CASSQEDGLAKNIQYF
TGTGCCAGCAGCCAAGAGGACGGATTAGCCAAAAACATTCAGTACTTC
>TRBJ1-1|.|.|TRBV19
CASSPGFSNTEAFF
TGTGCCAGTAGCCCCGGATTCTCGAACACTGAAGCTTTCTTT
>TRBJ2-6|.|.|TRBV15
CATSISSSGANVLTF
TGTGCCACCAGCATCTCTTCCTCTGGGGCCAACGTCCTGACTTTC
>TRBJ1-5|.|TRBD1|TRBV10-3
CATGGQGRSNQPQHF
TGTGCCACCGGAGGACAGGGAAGGAGCAATCAGCCCCAGCATTTT